This T cell receptor (beta chain) was sequenced for a study of shared clonotypes between healthy human individuals. In the study overall: The study used three CD4 naive, three CD4 memory, two CD8 naive and one CD8 memory plate per donor.

This CDR3 contains 15 residues. V trimming: 4 bases; J trimming: 8 bases; junction bases outside the gene matches: 9. The germline CDR1 and CDR2 sequences are MNHEY and SVGAGI. Overall study findings and caveats: Only blood underwent sampling, and tissue repertoires likely differ. Sorted-subset sequencing, rarefaction showed, was incomplete despite large depth. Of the naive CD4 clonotypes, roughly 5% were shared across a few donors.

Only in-frame clones appear in the TCRdb table, and some are missing; sequencing was by immunoSEQ multiplex PCR. The table has 1.5 million to 2.5 million clones, approximately 94% seen once. Naive CD8 populations comprised CD45RO-negative cells positively selected for CCR7, excluding terminally differentiated effector memory CD45RA+ cells. As concerns this clone: As yet, its antigen is unknown.

Material for sequencing was naive CD8+ T cells sorted from blood. The genes are TRBV6-5 and TRBJ1-2; TRBD1 matches at 11 bases. The clonotype was recovered from a man younger than 30 in good health. The CDR3 here is CASSFGQGASWGYTF. The DNA of the CDR3 is TGTGCCAGCAGTTTTGGACAGGGGGCGTCTTGGGGCTACACCTTC.